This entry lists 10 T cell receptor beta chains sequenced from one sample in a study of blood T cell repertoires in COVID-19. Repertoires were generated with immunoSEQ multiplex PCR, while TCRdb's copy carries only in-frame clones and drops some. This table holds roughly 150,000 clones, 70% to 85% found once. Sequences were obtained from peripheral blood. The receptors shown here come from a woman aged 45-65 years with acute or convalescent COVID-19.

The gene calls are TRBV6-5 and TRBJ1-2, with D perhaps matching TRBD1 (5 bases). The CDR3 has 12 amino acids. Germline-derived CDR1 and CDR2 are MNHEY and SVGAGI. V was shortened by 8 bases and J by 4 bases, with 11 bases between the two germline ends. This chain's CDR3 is CASSSRVYGYTF. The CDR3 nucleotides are TGTGCCAGCTCCAGCAGGGTCTATGGCTACACCTTC.

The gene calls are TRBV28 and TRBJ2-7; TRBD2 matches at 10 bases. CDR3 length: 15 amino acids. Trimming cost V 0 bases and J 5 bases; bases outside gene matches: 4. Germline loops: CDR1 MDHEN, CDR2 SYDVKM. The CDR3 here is CASSLWLAGGDEQYF. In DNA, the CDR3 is TGTGCCAGCAGTTTATGGTTAGCGGGAGGTGACGAGCAGTACTTC. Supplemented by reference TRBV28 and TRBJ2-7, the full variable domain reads DVKVTQSSRYLVKRTGEKVFLECVQDMDHENMFWYRQDPGLGLRLIYFSYDVKMKEKGDIPEGYSVSREKKERFSLILESASTNQTSMYLCASSLWLAGGDEQYFGPGTRLTVT.

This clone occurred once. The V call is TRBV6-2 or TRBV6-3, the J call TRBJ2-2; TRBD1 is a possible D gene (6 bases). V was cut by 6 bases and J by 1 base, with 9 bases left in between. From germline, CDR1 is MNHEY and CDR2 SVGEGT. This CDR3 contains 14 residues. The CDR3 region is CASSETGNTGELFF. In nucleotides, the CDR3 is TGTGCCAGCAGCGAGACAGGGAACACCGGGGAGCTGTTTTTT.

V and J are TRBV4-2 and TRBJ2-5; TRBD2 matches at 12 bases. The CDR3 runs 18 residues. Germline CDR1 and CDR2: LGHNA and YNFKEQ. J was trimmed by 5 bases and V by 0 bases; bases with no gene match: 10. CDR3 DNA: TGTGCCAGCAGCCAAGAATTTCGTGGGACTAGCGGGTTCGAGACCCAGTACTTC. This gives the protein CASSQEFRGTSGFETQYF.

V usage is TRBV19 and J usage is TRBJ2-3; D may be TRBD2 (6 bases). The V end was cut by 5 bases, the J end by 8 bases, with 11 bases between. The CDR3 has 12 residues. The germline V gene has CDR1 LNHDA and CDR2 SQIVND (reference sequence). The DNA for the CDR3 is TGTGCCAGTAGTTCCCAACTAGCTACGCAGTATTTT. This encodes CASSSQLATQYF.

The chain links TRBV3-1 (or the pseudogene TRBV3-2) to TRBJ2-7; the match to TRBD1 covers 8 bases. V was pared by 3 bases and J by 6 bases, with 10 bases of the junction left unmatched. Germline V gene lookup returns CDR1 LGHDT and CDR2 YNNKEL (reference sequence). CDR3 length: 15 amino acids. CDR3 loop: CASSQGQARDSEQYF. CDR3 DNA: TGTGCCAGCAGCCAGGGACAGGCTAGAGATAGCGAGCAGTACTTC.

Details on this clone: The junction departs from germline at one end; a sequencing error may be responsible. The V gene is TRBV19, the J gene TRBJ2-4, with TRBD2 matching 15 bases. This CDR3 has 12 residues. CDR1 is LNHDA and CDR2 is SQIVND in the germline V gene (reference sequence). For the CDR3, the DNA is TGTGCCAGTAGTAGGGGGACTAGCGGGAGGCACTTC. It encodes CASSRGTSGRHF. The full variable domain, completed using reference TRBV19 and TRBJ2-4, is DGGITQSPKYLFRKEGQNVTLSCEQNLNHDAMYWYRQDPGQGLRLIYYSQIVNDFQKGDIAEGYSVSREKKESFPLTVTSAQKNPTAFYLCASSRGTSGRHFGAGTRLSVL.

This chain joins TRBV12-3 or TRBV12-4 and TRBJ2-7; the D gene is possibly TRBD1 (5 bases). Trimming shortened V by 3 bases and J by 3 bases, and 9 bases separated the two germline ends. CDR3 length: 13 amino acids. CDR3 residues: CASSLRQGYEQYF. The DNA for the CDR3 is TGTGCCAGCAGTTTGAGGCAGGGCTACGAGCAGTACTTC.

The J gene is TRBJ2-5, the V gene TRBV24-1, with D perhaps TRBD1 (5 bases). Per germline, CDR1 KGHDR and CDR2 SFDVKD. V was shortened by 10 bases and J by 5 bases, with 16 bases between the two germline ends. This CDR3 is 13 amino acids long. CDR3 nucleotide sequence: TGTGCCACGCAGGCAGGGAACGCGGAGACCCAGTACTTC. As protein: CATQAGNAETQYF.

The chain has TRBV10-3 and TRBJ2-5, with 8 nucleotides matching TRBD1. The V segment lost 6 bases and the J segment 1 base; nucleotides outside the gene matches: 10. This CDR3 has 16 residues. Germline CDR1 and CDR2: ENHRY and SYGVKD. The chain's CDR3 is CAIRSDQGAVQETQYF. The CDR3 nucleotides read TGTGCCATCAGGAGTGACCAGGGGGCCGTCCAAGAGACCCAGTACTTC.